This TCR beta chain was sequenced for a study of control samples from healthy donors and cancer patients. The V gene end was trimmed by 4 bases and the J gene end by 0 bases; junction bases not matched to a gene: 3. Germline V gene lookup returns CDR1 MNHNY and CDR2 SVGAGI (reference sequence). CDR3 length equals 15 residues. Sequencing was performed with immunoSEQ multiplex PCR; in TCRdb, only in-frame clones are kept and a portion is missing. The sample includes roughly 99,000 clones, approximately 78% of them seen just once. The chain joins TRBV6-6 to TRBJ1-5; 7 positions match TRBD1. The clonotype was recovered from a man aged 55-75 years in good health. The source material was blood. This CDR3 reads CASSSGTVSNQPQHF. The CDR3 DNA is TGTGCCAGCAGTTCCGGGACAGTTAGCAATCAGCCCCAGCATTTT.